Each of the 20 T cell receptor beta chains below was sequenced from the same sample in a study of blood T cell repertoires in COVID-19. Sequencing was performed with immunoSEQ multiplex PCR; in TCRdb, only in-frame clones are kept and a portion is missing. Here the sample spans 350,000 to 500,000 clones, roughly 90% being singletons. Sequenced: peripheral blood. The receptors derive from a man aged 18-30 years with COVID-19, enrolled during active disease.

V and J are TRBV11-2 and TRBJ2-1; 7 nucleotides align to TRBD2. V shed 0 bases and J 0 bases; nucleotides not matched to a gene: 11. The V gene's germline CDR1 is SGHAT and CDR2 FQNNGV. The CDR3 has 19 amino acids. The chain's CDR3 is CASSLDFRLARGSYNEQFF. The CDR3 coding sequence is TGTGCCAGCAGCTTAGACTTCCGACTAGCCCGAGGCTCCTACAATGAGCAGTTCTTC.

The rearrangement links TRBV11-3 to TRBJ2-7; no clear D gene. Deletions cut 3 bases from V and 0 bases from J, with 6 bases between. CDR1 SGHNT and CDR2 YENEEA come from the germline V gene. The CDR3 consists of 13 residues. The CDR3 here is CASSFGGSYEQYF. CDR3 bases: TGTGCCAGCAGCTTTGGCGGCTCCTACGAGCAGTACTTC.

This clone was counted ten times or more. At the DNA level, this CDR3 is encoded by other sequences in the same sample as well. The DNA of the CDR3 is TGTGCCAGCAGCTTATCGGTTAGCACAGATACGCAGTATTTT. It encodes CASSLSVSTDTQYF. The J gene is TRBJ2-3, the V gene TRBV7-3; D is unresolved. This CDR3 spans 14 amino acids. V dropped 2 bases and J dropped 0 bases, with 6 bases sitting between them. Germline V gene lookup returns CDR1 SGHTA and CDR2 FQGTGA. The whole variable domain, filled in from reference TRBV7-3 and TRBJ2-3, reads GAGVSQTPSNKVTEKGKYVELRCDPISGHTALYWYRQSLGQGPEFLIYFQGTGAADDSGLPNDRFFAVRPEGSVSTLKIQRTERGDSAVYLCASSLSVSTDTQYFGPGTRLTVL.

The chain employs TRBV3-1 (or the pseudogene TRBV3-2) and TRBJ1-5; D uncertain. CDR3 length: 15 residues. Trimming stripped 1 base from V and 2 bases from J, with 9 bases between. From germline, CDR1 is LGHDT and CDR2 YNNKEL (reference sequence). The CDR3 DNA is TGTGCCAGCAGCCAAGGAACGTCGGGCAATCAGCCCCAGCATTTT. Translation: CASSQGTSGNQPQHF.

This clone was observed a single time. DNA of the CDR3: TGTGCCAGCAGCTTAGTCACCGGGACAGGGGACTACGAGCAGTACTTC. This translates into CASSLVTGTGDYEQYF. This chain joins TRBV11-2 and TRBJ2-7, with 10 nucleotides matching TRBD1. This CDR3 comprises 16 residues. Germline V lookup: CDR1 SGHAT, CDR2 FQNNGV. The trim removed 1 base at V and 3 bases at J, leaving 6 bases unmatched.

The rearrangement links TRBV3-1 (or the pseudogene TRBV3-2) to TRBJ2-5; TRBD2 agrees at 10 bases. The germline CDR1 and CDR2 sequences are LGHDT and YNNKEL (reference sequence). CDR3 length: 15 amino acids. The CDR3 coding sequence is TGTTCTTCCCTTGGTGTAGCGGGGGGACAGGAGACCCAGTACTTC. This gives the protein CSSLGVAGGQETQYF.

This clone was recorded only once. The chain employs TRBV5-1 and TRBJ1-5; D unresolved. CDR1 is SGHRS, CDR2 YFSETQ, per germline. The CDR3 sequence is 14 residues long. The ends were cut back, 0 bases at V and 5 bases at J, with 9 bases in the middle. The CDR3 sequence: CASSLDGVHQPQHF. The CDR3 coding sequence is TGCGCCAGCAGCTTGGATGGAGTCCATCAGCCCCAGCATTTT. The full variable domain, its missing parts supplied by reference TRBV5-1 and TRBJ1-5, is KAGVTQTPRYLIKTRGQQVTLSCSPISGHRSVSWYQQTPGQGLQFLFEYFSETQRNKGNFPGRFSGRQFSNSRSEMNVSTLELGDSALYLCASSLDGVHQPQHFGDGTRLSIL.

This clone came up once. The CDR3 bases are TGCGCCAGCAGTACGGTGACTGGCACAGATACGCAGTATTTT. Protein sequence: CASSTVTGTDTQYF. The chain employs TRBV4-1 and TRBJ2-3; D is undetermined. The CDR3 contains 14 residues. V shed 6 bases and J shed 1 base, with 11 bases lying between them. Germline CDR1 is MGHRA and CDR2 is YSYEKL.

V and J are TRBV7-9 and TRBJ1-1; D gene unclear. The CDR3 is 13 residues long. The V end was cut by 1 base, the J end by 8 bases, with 11 bases between. The germline V gene encodes CDR1 SEHNR and CDR2 FQNEAQ (reference sequence). In DNA, the CDR3 is TGTGCCAGCAGCTTAGTCCGGGGAGGGGAAGCTTTCTTT. It encodes CASSLVRGGEAFF.

The chain has TRBV30 and TRBJ1-4, with 7 bases that match TRBD1. The V segment lost 5 bases and the J segment 3 bases; nucleotides outside the gene matches: 3. CDR3 length: 13 amino acids. Germline CDR1 and CDR2: GTSNPN and SVGIG (reference sequence). The CDR3 sequence is CAWRRGPNEKLFF. CDR3 bases: TGTGCCTGGCGGAGGGGGCCTAATGAAAAACTGTTTTTT. Filled out from reference TRBV30 and TRBJ1-4, the complete variable domain reads SQTIHQWPATLVQPVGSPLSLECTVEGTSNPNLYWYRQAAGRGLQLLFYSVGIGQISSEVPQNLSASRPQDRQFILSSKKLLLSDSGFYLCAWRRGPNEKLFFGSGTQLSVL.

The J gene is TRBJ1-2, the V gene TRBV29-1, with D possibly TRBD1 on 6 matching bases. V was shortened by 0 bases and J by 8 bases, with 13 bases between the two germline ends. Germline-derived CDR1 and CDR2 are SQVTM and ANQGSEA. The CDR3 is 13 residues long. This CDR3 reads CSVEEQQTGGYTF. CDR3 coding DNA: TGCAGCGTTGAAGAACAGCAGACAGGCGGCTACACCTTC.

V and J are TRBV5-1 and TRBJ1-2, with D possibly being TRBD1 (5 bases). CDR1 SGHRS and CDR2 YFSETQ come from the germline V gene. V lost 3 bases and J 5 bases, leaving 14 bases between the germline ends. CDR3 length: 14 residues. The CDR3 sequence: CASSWGQVPYGYTF. CDR3 DNA: TGCGCCAGCAGCTGGGGCCAGGTGCCATATGGCTACACCTTC.

This chain uses TRBV11-3 with TRBJ2-1; 7 positions agree with TRBD2. V lost 5 bases, J lost 8 bases, and 3 bases stayed unmatched. This CDR3 comprises 12 residues. CDR1 and CDR2 from the germline V gene are SGHNT and YENEEA. In nucleotides, the CDR3 is TGTGCCAGCAGCCGACGGGGGGATGAGCAGTTCTTC. Translation: CASSRRGDEQFF.

The chain recombines TRBV6-5 with TRBJ2-3; 10 nucleotides line up with TRBD2. CDR1 and CDR2 (germline): MNHEY, SVGAGI. CDR3 length: 12 amino acids. V was pared by 9 bases and J by 4 bases, with 1 base of the junction left unmatched. The CDR3 sequence is CARTSGPDTQYF. DNA of the CDR3: TGTGCCAGGACTAGCGGGCCAGATACGCAGTATTTT.

This clone was observed once. The chain links TRBV18 to TRBJ1-1, with unresolved D. The germline gives CDR1 KGHSH, CDR2 LQKENI. The V end was cut by 3 bases, the J end by 2 bases, with 10 bases between. The CDR3 runs to 14 residues. The CDR3 DNA is TGTGCCAGCTCACCGGACGGACTCAACACTGAAGCTTTCTTT. Amino acid sequence: CASSPDGLNTEAFF. Drawing the rest from reference TRBV18 and TRBJ1-1, the complete variable domain is NAGVMQNPRHLVRRRGQEARLRCSPMKGHSHVYWYRQLPEEGLKFMVYLQKENIIDESGMPKERFSAEFPKEGPSILRIQQVVRGDSAAYFCASSPDGLNTEAFFGQGTRLTVV.

The rearrangement links TRBV5-1 to TRBJ2-7, with a possible D match to TRBD2 (7 bases). The V and J ends lost 4 bases and 4 bases respectively, with 15 bases between them. In germline, CDR1 is SGHRS, CDR2 YFSETQ. The CDR3 contains 14 residues. CDR3 region: CASSREDRTYEQYF. The CDR3 DNA reads TGCGCCAGCAGCCGGGAGGACAGAACATACGAGCAGTACTTC.

This chain connects TRBV18 to TRBJ2-1, with D perhaps matching TRBD1 (5 bases). Germline CDR1 and CDR2: KGHSH and LQKENI. Trimming took off 3 bases at V and 0 bases at J, with 12 bases between the two ends. The CDR3 has 16 amino acids. The CDR3 here is CASSPHRPSSYNEQFF. The CDR3 bases are TGTGCCAGCTCACCCCACAGGCCCAGCTCCTACAATGAGCAGTTCTTC.

The chain is built from TRBV2 and TRBJ2-3; 8 bases are a match to TRBD2. V was clipped by 2 bases and J by 5 bases; unmatched bases: 6. The CDR3 extends over 15 amino acids. Germline V gene sequence: CDR1 SNHLY, CDR2 FYNNEI. In DNA, the CDR3 is TGTGCCAGCAGTGAACCTGGACTAGCCCAAGATACGCAGTATTTT. This encodes CASSEPGLAQDTQYF.

This chain links TRBV30 with TRBJ2-2; no clear D gene. Germline loops: CDR1 GTSNPN, CDR2 SVGIG (reference sequence). V lost 4 bases to trimming and J lost 3 bases, with 6 bases between them. This CDR3 spans 12 amino acids. The CDR3: CAWNGYTGELFF. CDR3 in DNA: TGTGCCTGGAACGGGTACACCGGGGAGCTGTTTTTT.

In DNA, the CDR3 is TGCAGTGCTAGACAACTAGAGACCCAGTACTTC. This sequence encodes CSARQLETQYF. The chain joins TRBV20-1 to TRBJ2-5; D not certain. Germline V gene lookup returns CDR1 DFQATT and CDR2 SNEGSKA (reference sequence). The CDR3 extends over 11 amino acids. Trimming took off 2 bases at V and 4 bases at J, with 5 bases between the two ends.